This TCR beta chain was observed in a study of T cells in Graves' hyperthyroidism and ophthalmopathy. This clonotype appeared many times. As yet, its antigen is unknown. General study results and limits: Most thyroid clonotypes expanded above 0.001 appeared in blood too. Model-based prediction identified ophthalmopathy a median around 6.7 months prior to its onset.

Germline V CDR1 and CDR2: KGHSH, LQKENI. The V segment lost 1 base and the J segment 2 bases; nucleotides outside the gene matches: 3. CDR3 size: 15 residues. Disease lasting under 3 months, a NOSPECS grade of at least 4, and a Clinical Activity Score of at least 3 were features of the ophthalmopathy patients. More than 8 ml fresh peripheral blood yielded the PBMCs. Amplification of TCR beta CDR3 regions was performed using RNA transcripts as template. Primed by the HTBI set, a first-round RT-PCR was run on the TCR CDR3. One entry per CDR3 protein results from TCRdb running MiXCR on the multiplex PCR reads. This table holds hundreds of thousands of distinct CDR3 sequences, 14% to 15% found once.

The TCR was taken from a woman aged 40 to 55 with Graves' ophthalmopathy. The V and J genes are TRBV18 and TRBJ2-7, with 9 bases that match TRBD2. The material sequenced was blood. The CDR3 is CASSPQGLATYEQYF. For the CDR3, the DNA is TGTGCCAGCTCACCACAGGGACTAGCAACCTACGAGCAGTACTTC. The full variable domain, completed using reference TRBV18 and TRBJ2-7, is NAGVMQNPRHLVRRRGQEARLRCSPMKGHSHVYWYRQLPEEGLKFMVYLQKENIIDESGMPKERFSAEFPKEGPSILRIQQVVRGDSAAYFCASSPQGLATYEQYFGPGTRLTVT.